This note documents a single T cell receptor beta chain sequence. Its antigen is currently unknown. At the Johns Hopkins FTIC core, DNA taken from cultured CD4+ T cells was sequenced by way of the Oncomine TCR Beta short-read assay. MiXCR, run by TCRdb on the PCR reads, gives a single entry per CDR3 protein. The data contain about 4,500 distinct CDR3 sequences, roughly 65% of them singletons. The entry originates in a study of vaccination and CD4 T cells after COVID-19. Study background: Overlapping SARS-CoV-2, HCoV-NL63, HCoV-OC43 and HCoV-229E spike peptides were used to stimulate cells.

Specified treatment: approximately 10-day PBMC culture with coronavirus spike peptide pools or control peptides (ViraFEST assay). CD4+ T-cell collection from the unexposed donor predated the COVID-19 pandemic (2011-2018). ViraFEST used peptide pools to expand antigen-specific T cells before TCR sequencing. V lost 5 bases, J lost 2 bases, and 15 bases lay in between. Looked up from germline, CDR1 is SGHVS and CDR2 is FQNEAQ. This CDR3 region has 15 residues. The receptor comes from a human donor in good health. The chain links TRBV7-8 to TRBJ1-2; D perhaps matches TRBD1 (6 bases). What was sequenced was CD4+ T cells from blood, cultured in vitro. CDR3 loop: CASSHQGRNNYGYTF. CDR3 nucleotide sequence: TGTGCCAGCAGCCACCAGGGGCGGAACAACTATGGCTACACCTTC.